This T cell receptor beta chain is from a study of glioma-infiltrating T cells after dendritic cell vaccination. Study conclusions and caveats: Few patients contributed both blood and tumor specimens.

As regards this clone: Its antigen is not identified.

The primer mix had 60 V beta and 13 J beta primers. Profiled with immunoSEQ multiplex PCR; TCRdb holds only in-frame clones, not every one. The sample lists more than 95,000 clones, 90% occurring once. Time point specified: after dendritic cell vaccination, including at tumor progression/relapse. The clonotype was recovered from a human donor with glioblastoma. Here the sequenced sample was blood, taken after dendritic cell vaccination.

CDR3 loop: CASRLTGGYTF. The CDR3 DNA reads TGTGCCAGCAGACTGACTGGGGGCTACACCTTC. The gene calls are TRBV2 and TRBJ1-2; D is unclear. Germline CDR1 reads SNHLY; CDR2 reads FYNNEI. The CDR3 consists of 11 residues. The V gene lost 6 bases and the J gene lost 8 bases, with 10 bases spanning the gap.